This T cell receptor (beta chain) stems from a study of CD8 T cells in Susac syndrome. Whole-study context: Each patient with Susac syndrome, at the time of blood draw, was therapy-naive, on corticosteroids, or on intravenous immunoglobulin alone.

Comments on this clonotype: Its antigen is still unknown.

Findings and caveats of the study: Total CD8+ repertoires held 15 to 20 Susac-specific public clones, while CD8+ TEMRA repertoires held five or six. The peak of CD8+ clonal expansion in Susac was seen in TEMRA cells and active patients.

Random hexamers were used to reverse transcribe an amount of roughly 0.45 to 1 ug RNA. In TCRdb, the immunoSEQ multiplex PCR reads were re-called with MiXCR into one record per CDR3 protein. Of tens of thousands of distinct CDR3 sequences detected, roughly 96% appear once; the ten largest clones hold more than 0.55%. The CDR3 spans 15 residues. Germline CDR1 and CDR2: SGHVS and FNYEAQ. The V end was cut by 5 bases, the J end by 5 bases, with 13 bases between. CD8+ and CD4+ T cells from blood underwent TCR beta sequencing. The TCR originated in a human donor with Susac syndrome. The V call is TRBV7-6, the J call TRBJ1-6; no firm D call. Sequenced: CD8+ T cells from PBMCs. The CDR3 bases are TGTGCCAGCAGCCTCGAGGACCGTAATAATTCACCCCTCCACTTT. Its translation: CASSLEDRNNSPLHF.